Listed here are 28 T cell receptor beta chains from one sample, sequenced in a study of post-analysis software for immune sequencing data. Findings and caveats of the study: In patients, TRBV5-6, TRBV5-1 and TRBV20-1 belonged to four or five TRBV segments found more frequently than in controls.

Researchers reported that TCR beta cDNA libraries carried unique molecular identifiers. TCRdb fed the PCR reads into MiXCR, producing one record per CDR3 protein. Of 650,000 to 850,000 distinct CDR3 sequences in the sample, roughly 50% were seen once. No cognate antigen is known for these TCRs. Source material: blood. These receptors were taken from a girl between 5 and 17 years old with multiple sclerosis.

There are a few counts of this clonotype. The chain employs TRBV10-2 and TRBJ2-5, with 11 nucleotides matching TRBD1. The CDR3 spans 16 residues. Trimming cost V 2 bases and J 4 bases; bases outside gene matches: 6. Per germline, CDR1 WSHSY and CDR2 SAAADI. CDR3 sequence reads: CASSELRTGGLETQYF. CDR3 bases: TGCGCCAGCAGTGAGCTGAGGACAGGGGGCCTAGAGACCCAGTACTTC.

The CDR3 sequence: CASSLDQGGYGYTF. As DNA, the CDR3 is TGCGCCAGCAGCTTGGATCAGGGAGGCTATGGCTACACCTTC. The chain couples TRBV5-1 to TRBJ1-2, with D maybe TRBD1 (5 bases). Germline lookup yields CDR1 SGHRS and CDR2 YFSETQ. Trimming pared 0 bases from V and 4 bases from J, leaving 10 bases between. The CDR3 contains 14 residues.

The chain has TRBV7-2 and TRBJ2-3; perhaps TRBD1 as D (5 bases). The CDR3 has 12 residues. Trimming shortened V by 4 bases and J by 8 bases, and 10 bases separated the two germline ends. CDR1 is SGHTA, CDR2 FQGNSA, per germline. CDR3 bases: TGTGCCAGCAGCTGGCGGCAGGGTACGCAGTATTTT. This codes for CASSWRQGTQYF. Full variable domain (outside the CDR3, taken from reference TRBV7-2 and TRBJ2-3): GAGVSQSPSNKVTEKGKDVELRCDPISGHTALYWYRQSLGQGLEFLIYFQGNSAPDKSGLPSDRFSAERTGGSVSTLTIQRTQQEDSAVYLCASSWRQGTQYFGPGTRLTVL.

The chain has TRBV6-2 or TRBV6-3 and TRBJ1-1; tentative D call: TRBD1 (5 bases). V dropped 1 base and J dropped 4 bases, with 19 bases sitting between them. Germline V lookup: CDR1 MNHEY, CDR2 SVGEGT. This CDR3 is 17 amino acids long. This chain's CDR3 is CASSYFGTPKRRTEAFF. In DNA, the CDR3 is TGTGCCAGCAGTTACTTCGGGACTCCTAAGAGGCGCACTGAAGCTTTCTTT.

The sample holds a few counts of this clonotype. This sequence joins TRBV18 and TRBJ2-7; tentative D call: TRBD2 (5 bases). Trimming shortened V by 2 bases and J by 4 bases, and 15 bases separated the two germline ends. CDR3 size: 15 residues. Germline CDR1 is KGHSH and CDR2 is LQKENI. The CDR3 protein is CASSPSLGSGYEQYF. Written as DNA, the CDR3 is TGTGCCAGCTCACCAAGCTTGGGGAGCGGTTACGAGCAGTACTTC.

This clonotype was counted only a few times. The V call is TRBV7-9, the J call TRBJ2-1; D not resolved. The CDR3 consists of 14 residues. Germline V CDR1 and CDR2: SEHNR, FQNEAQ (reference sequence). The V end lost 4 bases, the J end lost 1 base, and 8 bases lay between the germline ends. The CDR3 DNA sequence: TGTGCCAGCAGCTCAGCGCCGTCCTACAATGAGCAGTTCTTC. Protein: CASSSAPSYNEQFF.

The J gene is TRBJ1-4, the V gene TRBV29-1, with D hard to call. V was shortened by 8 bases and J by 2 bases, with 12 bases between the two germline ends. Germline values: CDR1 SQVTM, CDR2 ANQGSEA. The CDR3 consists of 13 residues. The CDR3 is CSMWDGTNEKLFF. CDR3 nucleotides: TGCAGCATGTGGGATGGGACTAATGAAAAACTGTTTTTT. Based on the CDR3 plus reference TRBV29-1 and TRBJ1-4, the full variable domain is SAVISQKPSRDICQRGTSLTIQCQVDSQVTMMFWYRQQPGQSLTLIATANQGSEATYESGFVIDKFPISRPNLTFSTLTVSNMSPEDSSIYLCSMWDGTNEKLFFGSGTQLSVL.

The V call is TRBV12-3 or TRBV12-4, the J call TRBJ1-5; weak D call: TRBD1 (5 bases). This CDR3 region has 14 residues. V was pared by 3 bases and J by 9 bases, with 15 bases between. CDR3 amino acids: CASSFMGVLRPQHF. In DNA, the CDR3 is TGTGCCAGCAGTTTCATGGGGGTTCTTCGGCCCCAGCATTTT.

CDR3 DNA: TGCAGCGTTGAACCGACGAGATACCAAGAGACCCAGTACTTC. It is translated as CSVEPTRYQETQYF. This rearrangement joins TRBV29-1 to TRBJ2-5; D gene unclear. V lost 2 bases to trimming and J lost 0 bases, with 10 bases between them. The length of the CDR3 is 14 residues. The germline V gene has CDR1 SQVTM and CDR2 ANQGSEA.

This clonotype was detected a few times. The chain joins TRBV6-5 to TRBJ1-4; 8 bases are a match to TRBD1. Germline CDR1 is MNHEY and CDR2 is SVGAGI. The CDR3 is made up of 18 amino acids. J gave up 0 bases and V 2 bases, and 8 bases lay outside the gene matches. The CDR3 sequence: CASSYHGDRSSTNEKLFF. The DNA of the CDR3 is TGTGCCAGCAGTTACCACGGGGACAGGTCCTCAACTAATGAAAAACTGTTTTTT.

This clonotype has only one observation. V usage is TRBV5-1 and J usage is TRBJ2-7; 9 bases agree with TRBD1. CDR1 and CDR2 (germline): SGHRS, YFSETQ. The CDR3 has 15 amino acids. V dropped 2 bases and J dropped 4; count of bases not matched to a gene: 7. CDR3 sequence reads: CASSFARQGGYEQYF. The CDR3 nucleotides read TGCGCCAGCAGCTTCGCGCGACAGGGGGGGTACGAGCAGTACTTC.

This chain links TRBV11-2 with TRBJ1-6; a weak D match, TRBD1 (5 bases). CDR1 and CDR2 (germline): SGHAT, FQNNGV. The CDR3 has 16 residues. Trimming shortened V by 5 bases and J by 5 bases, and 16 bases separated the two germline ends. CDR3 nucleotides: TGTGCCAGCAGCCCCCCGGGACGGTTAAATAATTCACCCCTCCACTTT. Its protein is CASSPPGRLNNSPLHF.

The J gene is TRBJ2-1, the V gene TRBV7-9; 7 bases match TRBD1. The CDR3 is made up of 14 amino acids. Losses at the gene ends were 4 bases for V and 5 bases for J; bases not matched to a gene: 5. Germline V lookup: CDR1 SEHNR, CDR2 FQNEAQ (reference sequence). The CDR3 nucleotides read TGTGCCAGCAGCTCCCACAGGGGCGACAATGAGCAGTTCTTC. It is translated as CASSSHRGDNEQFF.

The chain recombines TRBV6-2 or TRBV6-3 with TRBJ2-7; 8 positions match TRBD2. With 2 bases clipped from V and 0 bases from J, the junction kept 3 bases outside the gene matches. The germline V gene has CDR1 MNHEY and CDR2 SVGEGT. CDR3 length equals 15 residues. The CDR3 reads CASSYRSGDSYEQYF. The DNA for the CDR3 is TGTGCCAGCAGTTACCGTAGCGGGGACTCCTACGAGCAGTACTTC.

The chain has TRBV7-2 and TRBJ2-5; D possibly corresponds to TRBD1 (5 bases). The CDR3 spans 12 residues. CDR1 is SGHTA, CDR2 FQGNSA, per germline. Deletions cut 5 bases from V and 5 bases from J, with 9 bases between. This CDR3 reads CASSLNRETQYF. The CDR3 DNA follows: TGTGCCAGCAGCCTAAACAGGGAGACCCAGTACTTC.

This clonotype was counted a single time. V and J are TRBV10-3 and TRBJ1-3, with a possible D match to TRBD1 (6 bases). CDR3 size: 14 residues. CDR1 and CDR2 from the germline V gene are ENHRY and SYGVKD. The V gene lost 0 bases and the J gene lost 4 bases, with 7 bases spanning the gap. The CDR3 spells CAISESTGGNTIYF. The CDR3, as DNA: TGTGCCATCAGTGAGTCTACAGGGGGAAACACCATATATTTT.

The rearrangement joins TRBV12-3 or TRBV12-4 to TRBJ1-2, with D perhaps TRBD1 (5 bases). The CDR3 has 14 amino acids. With 7 bases removed from V and 3 bases from J, the gap between germline ends came to 15 bases. The CDR3 loop reads CASMGVYRDYGYTF. The CDR3 DNA follows: TGTGCCAGCATGGGGGTTTACAGAGACTATGGCTACACCTTC.

This sequence joins TRBV7-8 and TRBJ1-4, with 8 bases lining up with TRBD1. The ends lost 1 base at V and 4 bases at J; junction bases unmatched: 2. The CDR3 has 15 amino acids. Germline assignment: CDR1 SGHVS and CDR2 FQNEAQ. CDR3 region: CASSLGQGNNEKLFF. The CDR3 DNA follows: TGTGCCAGCAGCTTAGGACAGGGGAATAATGAAAAACTGTTTTTT.

The rearrangement links TRBV3-1 to TRBJ2-1; D uncertain. The CDR3 spans 15 residues. The V end was cut by 4 bases, the J end by 2 bases, with 12 bases between. Germline CDR1 LGHDT, CDR2 YNNKEL (reference sequence). The CDR3: CASSPRLGAYNEQFF. DNA for the CDR3: TGTGCCAGCAGCCCCCGGCTAGGTGCCTACAATGAGCAGTTCTTC.

The chain combines TRBV7-3 with TRBJ2-7, with 7 nucleotides matching TRBD1. The germline V gene encodes CDR1 SGHTA and CDR2 FQGTGA. CDR3 length: 15 residues. Trimming took 5 bases from V and 0 from J; bases not matched to a gene: 7. Here the CDR3 DNA reads TGTGCCAGCAGCCCCGGCAGGGGGATCTCCTACGAGCAGTACTTC. Translating gives CASSPGRGISYEQYF.

The CDR3 DNA follows: TGTGCCAGCAGGTCTGACTCAGATGAGCAGTTCTTC. Its translation: CASRSDSDEQFF. The rearrangement uses TRBV12-3 or TRBV12-4 and TRBJ2-1; the D is unclear. Deletions cut 6 bases from V and 8 bases from J, with 11 bases between. The CDR3 is made up of 12 amino acids.

The rearrangement links TRBV7-8 to TRBJ2-3; 10 nucleotides agree with TRBD1. Germline values: CDR1 SGHVS, CDR2 FQNEAQ. V was pared by 2 bases and J by 1 base, with 3 bases of the junction left unmatched. The CDR3 runs 16 residues. The CDR3 sequence is CASSLSGTGGTDTQYF. The CDR3 nucleotides read TGTGCCAGCAGCTTATCCGGGACAGGGGGCACAGATACGCAGTATTTT.

This clonotype was seen a handful of times. The V call is TRBV5-1, the J call TRBJ2-1, with D unclear. The CDR3 contains 13 residues. Germline assignment: CDR1 SGHRS and CDR2 YFSETQ. With 4 bases removed from V and 7 bases from J, the gap between germline ends came to 12 bases. Here the CDR3 reads CASSPWSLNEQFF. The CDR3 DNA follows: TGCGCCAGCAGCCCTTGGTCTCTGAATGAGCAGTTCTTC.

The chain joins TRBV3-1 to TRBJ2-7; TRBD1 matches at 9 bases. This CDR3 is built from 14 residues. The germline gives CDR1 LGHDT, CDR2 YNNKEL (reference sequence). J gave up 4 bases and V 3 bases, and 4 bases lay outside the gene matches. The CDR3 here is CASSHGTGSYEQYF. In nucleotides, the CDR3 is TGTGCCAGCAGCCACGGGACAGGGAGTTACGAGCAGTACTTC.

The rearrangement uses TRBV20-1 and TRBJ2-3, with no clear D. CDR1 is DFQATT, CDR2 SNEGSKA, per germline (reference sequence). V was pared by 3 bases and J by 4 bases, with 20 bases between. The CDR3 has 16 residues. CDR3 protein: CSARDPAAGISDTQYF. CDR3 coding DNA: TGCAGTGCTAGGGACCCCGCGGCCGGTATCTCAGATACGCAGTATTTT.

This rearrangement joins TRBV7-6 to TRBJ2-3; D is uncertain. The CDR3 length is 15 residues. The V end lost 1 base, the J end lost 4 bases, and 12 bases lay between the germline ends. CDR1 is SGHVS, CDR2 FNYEAQ, per germline. The CDR3 DNA reads as TGTGCCAGCAGCTTAGGGGTGGGGTCTGCAGATACGCAGTATTTT. Translation gives CASSLGVGSADTQYF.

This clonotype was counted a few times. The gene calls are TRBV25-1 and TRBJ2-5; D is uncertain. This CDR3 contains 13 residues. V was trimmed by 3 bases and J by 1 base, leaving 6 bases between them. Germline V gives CDR1 MGHDK, CDR2 SYGVNS. Written as DNA, the CDR3 is TGTGCCAGCAGTGACCTCACCCAAGAGACCCAGTACTTC. This encodes CASSDLTQETQYF. The whole variable domain, remainder taken from reference TRBV25-1 and TRBJ2-5, is EADIYQTPRYLVIGTGKKITLECSQTMGHDKMYWYQQDPGMELHLIHYSYGVNSTEKGDLSSESTVSRIRTEHFPLTLESARPSHTSQYLCASSDLTQETQYFGPGTRLLVL.

J is TRBJ2-3 and V is TRBV20-1, with D possibly TRBD2 on 5 matching bases. V was clipped by 4 bases and J by 3 bases, with 17 bases between them. This CDR3 has 15 amino acids. The germline V gene encodes CDR1 DFQATT and CDR2 SNEGSKA (reference sequence). CDR3 sequence (DNA): TGCAGTGCTAAGCGCGCAATGCTAGCAACAGATACGCAGTATTTT. Translated, it gives CSAKRAMLATDTQYF.